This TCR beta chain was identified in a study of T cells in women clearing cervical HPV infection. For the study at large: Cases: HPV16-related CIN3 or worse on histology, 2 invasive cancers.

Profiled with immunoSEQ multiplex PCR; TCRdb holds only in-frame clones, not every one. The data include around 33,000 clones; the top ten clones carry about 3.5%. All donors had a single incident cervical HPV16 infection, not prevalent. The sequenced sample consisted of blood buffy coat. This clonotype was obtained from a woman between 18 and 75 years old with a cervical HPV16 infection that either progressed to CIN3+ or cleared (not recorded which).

The CDR3 bases that were read are TGTGCCAGCAGCTCCAACATCCGACAGTTTTCCTACGAG. It specifies CASSSNIRQFSYE. The whole CDR3 protein is CASSSNIRQFSYEQYF. The chain carries TRBV7-3 and TRBJ2-7; D might be TRBD1 (5 bases). The read falls 3 residues short of the CDR3 end, and the missing part is taken from the germline J gene. From germline, CDR1 is SGHTA and CDR2 FQGTGA. Trimming shortened V by 4 bases and J by 1 base, and 17 bases separated the two germline ends. This CDR3 is built from 16 residues.